The 31 T cell receptor beta chains reported below all come from one sample, sequenced in a study of OX40 agonist ivuxolimab in advanced cancers. The method was immunoSEQ multiplex PCR; TCRdb's version includes in-frame clones alone and lacks a portion of them. The data contain approximately 30,000 clones, 84% of them singletons. The sample in question was CD4+ or CD8+ T cells sorted from blood, obtained in a trial of the OX40 agonist ivuxolimab. Receptors were obtained from an adult with an advanced solid tumor such as melanoma, head and neck, liver or kidney cancer.

The chain links TRBV7-7 to TRBJ2-7; D is possibly TRBD2 (5 bases). Germline loops: CDR1 SSHAT, CDR2 FNYEAQ (reference sequence). The CDR3 is made up of 15 amino acids. Trimming took 1 base from V and 5 from J, leaving 15 bases between them. Here the CDR3 DNA reads TGTGCCAGCAGCTTAGGCGCTAGCCTGATAGACGAGCAGTACTTC. Amino acid sequence: CASSLGASLIDEQYF.

The chain has TRBV5-1 and TRBJ2-7; 7 nucleotides agree with TRBD2. From germline, CDR1 is SGHRS and CDR2 YFSETQ. The V gene end was trimmed by 2 bases and the J gene end by 0 bases; junction bases not matched to a gene: 5. This CDR3 spans 15 amino acids. CDR3 sequence (DNA): TGCGCCAGCAGCTTACACCGGGACTACTCCTACGAGCAGTACTTC. It codes for CASSLHRDYSYEQYF.

This clone was seen a handful of times. The rearrangement joins TRBV27 to TRBJ1-2; TRBD1 is a possible D gene (5 bases). V dropped 6 bases and J dropped 4 bases, with 12 bases sitting between them. The CDR3 spans 13 residues. CDR1 is MNHEY and CDR2 is SMNVEV in the germline V gene (reference sequence). This chain's CDR3 is CASSSGFAYGYTF. CDR3 DNA sequence: TGTGCCAGCAGCTCAGGGTTCGCCTATGGCTACACCTTC.

The rearrangement joins TRBV7-3 to TRBJ2-2; D might be TRBD2 (6 bases). Germline V gives CDR1 SGHTA, CDR2 FQGTGA. The CDR3 runs to 13 residues. V gave up 3 bases and J gave up 4 bases, with 6 bases separating them. The CDR3 reads CASSFGGTGELFF. The CDR3, as DNA: TGTGCCAGCAGCTTCGGGGGCACCGGGGAGCTGTTTTTT.

The chain links TRBV29-1 to TRBJ2-3, with 8 positions matching TRBD1. Trimming removed 7 bases from V and 4 bases from J; junction bases left unmatched: 7. The length of the CDR3 is 13 residues. Germline V gene data show CDR1 as SQVTM and CDR2 as ANQGSEA. DNA of the CDR3: TGCAGCGCTCTGGACAGGGCCGCAGATACGCAGTATTTT. This translates into CSALDRAADTQYF.

The rearrangement joins TRBV7-2 to TRBJ2-3; D may be TRBD2 (6 bases). Germline V lookup: CDR1 SGHTA, CDR2 FQGNSA. V dropped 3 bases and J dropped 1 base, with 8 bases sitting between them. CDR3 length equals 14 residues. For the CDR3, the DNA is TGTGCCAGCAGCTTTAGCGGCGGCACAGATACGCAGTATTTT. Translated, it gives CASSFSGGTDTQYF. Full variable domain (remainder filled in from reference TRBV7-2 and TRBJ2-3): GAGVSQSPSNKVTEKGKDVELRCDPISGHTALYWYRQSLGQGLEFLIYFQGNSAPDKSGLPSDRFSAERTGGSVSTLTIQRTQQEDSAVYLCASSFSGGTDTQYFGPGTRLTVL.

The rearrangement joins TRBV19 to TRBJ2-1; D unclear. V was clipped by 3 bases and J by 7 bases, with 10 bases between them. CDR3 length: 13 residues. CDR1 and CDR2 from the germline V gene are LNHDA and SQIVND (reference sequence). The CDR3 is CASSIGGVNEQFF. The CDR3 bases are TGTGCCAGTAGTATCGGTGGGGTGAATGAGCAGTTCTTC.

This chain joins TRBV2 and TRBJ1-2; a weak D match, TRBD1 (6 bases). Germline CDR1 SNHLY, CDR2 FYNNEI. Trimming pared 3 bases from V and 3 bases from J, leaving 20 bases between. This CDR3 has 17 amino acids. CDR3 residues: CASSDDFPRAGDYGYTF. In nucleotides, the CDR3 is TGTGCCAGCAGTGATGACTTCCCCAGGGCAGGGGACTATGGCTACACCTTC.

The J gene is TRBJ1-5, the V gene TRBV29-1; maybe TRBD1 (6 bases). V lost 7 bases and J 7 bases, leaving 32 bases between the germline ends. Germline V gives CDR1 SQVTM, CDR2 ANQGSEA. This CDR3 spans 18 amino acids. The CDR3 sequence is CSELKAPPGHALGQPQHF. As DNA, the CDR3 is TGCAGCGAACTAAAAGCCCCTCCGGGACACGCGTTAGGGCAGCCCCAGCATTTT.

The chain links TRBV9 to TRBJ2-7; 7 bases map to TRBD1. Germline-derived CDR1 and CDR2 are SGDLS and YYNGEE. The ends lost 3 bases at V and 4 bases at J; junction bases unmatched: 1. The CDR3 has 12 amino acids. CDR3 region: CASSGQGYEQYF. In DNA, the CDR3 is TGTGCCAGCAGCGGACAGGGTTACGAGCAGTACTTC.

This chain joins TRBV27 and TRBJ2-7; no firm D call. Germline V gene sequence: CDR1 MNHEY, CDR2 SMNVEV (reference sequence). Deletions cut 5 bases from V and 4 bases from J, with 15 bases between. CDR3 size: 14 residues. The CDR3 bases are TGTGCCAGCAGTATAAGGAGCACATCATACGAGCAGTACTTC. Translated, it gives CASSIRSTSYEQYF.

The chain is built from TRBV18 and TRBJ2-7; D is perhaps TRBD1 (6 bases). V was cut by 6 bases and J by 7 bases, with 16 bases left in between. This CDR3 has 13 residues. In germline, CDR1 is KGHSH, CDR2 LQKENI. This CDR3 is CASSSVGGEEQYF. The CDR3, as DNA: TGTGCCAGCTCGAGCGTAGGGGGAGAAGAGCAGTACTTC. The full variable domain, its missing parts supplied by reference TRBV18 and TRBJ2-7, is NAGVMQNPRHLVRRRGQEARLRCSPMKGHSHVYWYRQLPEEGLKFMVYLQKENIIDESGMPKERFSAEFPKEGPSILRIQQVVRGDSAAYFCASSSVGGEEQYFGPGTRLTVT.

CDR3 loop: CASSFGRTTEAFF. For the CDR3, the DNA is TGTGCCAGCAGTTTCGGCCGTACCACTGAAGCTTTCTTT. The chain has TRBV28 and TRBJ1-1, with D uncertain. This CDR3 spans 13 amino acids. V lost 3 bases, J lost 4 bases, and 9 bases lay in between. CDR1 and CDR2 (germline): MDHEN, SYDVKM. Combining the CDR3 with reference TRBV28 and TRBJ1-1 gives the whole variable domain DVKVTQSSRYLVKRTGEKVFLECVQDMDHENMFWYRQDPGLGLRLIYFSYDVKMKEKGDIPEGYSVSREKKERFSLILESASTNQTSMYLCASSFGRTTEAFFGQGTRLTVV.

This sequence joins TRBV11-2 and TRBJ1-4; no definite D call. Trimming took 0 bases from V and 0 from J, leaving 11 bases between them. Germline CDR1 is SGHAT and CDR2 is FQNNGV. The CDR3 contains 17 residues. The CDR3 sequence is CASSLDQWSPTNEKLFF. Here the CDR3 DNA reads TGTGCCAGCAGCTTAGATCAATGGAGTCCAACTAATGAAAAACTGTTTTTT.

The chain couples TRBV11-2 to TRBJ1-2, with D possibly matching TRBD1 (5 bases). Trimming cost V 7 bases and J 4 bases, with 16 bases left between them. The CDR3 spans 14 residues. Germline V lookup: CDR1 SGHAT, CDR2 FQNNGV. In DNA, the CDR3 is TGTGCCAGCACCAGGCCAGGGCGACGCTATGGCTACACCTTC. Its protein is CASTRPGRRYGYTF.

The rearrangement joins TRBV5-1 to TRBJ2-7; 7 bases agree with TRBD1. With 0 bases clipped from V and 2 bases from J, the junction kept 2 bases outside the gene matches. Germline CDR1 SGHRS, CDR2 YFSETQ. There are 14 residues in the CDR3. In nucleotides, the CDR3 is TGCGCCAGCAGCTTGGGGACAGGAGCCTACGAGCAGTACTTC. Encoded protein: CASSLGTGAYEQYF.

The chain combines TRBV18 with TRBJ1-2, with TRBD1 identical over 7 bases. V shed 3 bases, J shed 4 bases, and the junction held 11 bases outside the gene matches. Germline lookup yields CDR1 KGHSH and CDR2 LQKENI. This CDR3 spans 16 amino acids. This CDR3 is CASSPEGTVDRYGYTF. The CDR3 DNA is TGTGCCAGCTCACCCGAGGGGACAGTGGATCGCTATGGCTACACCTTC.

This chain joins TRBV4-1 and TRBJ2-1, with D unclear. This CDR3 has 11 residues. Trimming removed 6 bases at V and 7 bases at J, with 7 bases between. Germline CDR1 MGHRA, CDR2 YSYEKL. The CDR3 is CASRKQNEQFF. The DNA for the CDR3 is TGCGCCAGCAGGAAACAAAATGAGCAGTTCTTC.

This clone was seen only once. The V and J genes are TRBV15 and TRBJ2-5; 7 nucleotides align to TRBD2. Germline CDR1 and CDR2: LNHNV and YYDKDF (reference sequence). This CDR3 contains 15 residues. V lost 5 bases, J lost 1 base, and 7 bases stayed unmatched. As DNA, the CDR3 is TGTGCCACCAGCCGGACACTAGCGAGCCAAGAGACCCAGTACTTC. Translation gives CATSRTLASQETQYF. Drawing the rest from reference TRBV15 and TRBJ2-5, the complete variable domain is DAMVIQNPRYQVTQFGKPVTLSCSQTLNHNVMYWYQQKSSQAPKLLFHYYDKDFNNEADTPDNFQSRRPNTSFCFLDIRSPGLGDTAMYLCATSRTLASQETQYFGPGTRLLVL.

The chain has TRBV27 and TRBJ2-3; 11 nucleotides align to TRBD2. CDR3 size: 16 residues. Trimming cost V 4 bases and J 1 base; bases outside gene matches: 4. Germline V lookup: CDR1 MNHEY, CDR2 SMNVEV (reference sequence). The chain's CDR3 is CASSSQGLAGTDTQYF. As DNA, the CDR3 is TGTGCCAGCAGTTCCCAGGGACTAGCGGGCACAGATACGCAGTATTTT.

V is TRBV6-5 and J is TRBJ2-1, with a weak D call TRBD1 (6 bases). Germline V gives CDR1 MNHEY, CDR2 SVGAGI. The CDR3 contains 15 residues. Trimming shortened V by 6 bases and J by 7 bases, and 19 bases separated the two germline ends. DNA of the CDR3: TGTGCCAGCAGCCGTATCAATCAGGGGACGAATGAGCAGTTCTTC. This encodes CASSRINQGTNEQFF.

The V gene is TRBV5-5, the J gene TRBJ1-2, with TRBD1 identical over 8 bases. The germline V gene encodes CDR1 SGHKS and CDR2 YYEKEE (reference sequence). With 7 bases clipped from V and 3 bases from J, the junction kept 5 bases outside the gene matches. The CDR3 spans 13 residues. CDR3 loop: CASRTGMDYGYTF. The CDR3, as DNA: TGTGCCAGCCGGACAGGGATGGACTATGGCTACACCTTC.

This clone was observed a handful of times. The chain is built from TRBV7-3 and TRBJ2-1, with 10 bases matching TRBD2. This CDR3 contains 19 residues. Looked up from germline, CDR1 is SGHTA and CDR2 is FQGTGA. Trimming removed 3 bases from V and 0 bases from J; junction bases left unmatched: 11. CDR3 coding DNA: TGTGCCAGCAGCTTTGGGCTAGCGGGAGCGCCGGGCTCCTACAATGAGCAGTTCTTC. It is translated as CASSFGLAGAPGSYNEQFF.

CDR3 protein: CASSPHLGYGYTF. Written as DNA, the CDR3 is TGTGCCAGCAGTCCCCATTTGGGCTATGGCTACACCTTC. V usage is TRBV27 and J usage is TRBJ1-2; D ambiguous. CDR3 length: 13 residues. Trimming took 5 bases from V and 4 from J, leaving 11 bases between them. CDR1 MNHEY and CDR2 SMNVEV come from the germline V gene (reference sequence).

The V gene is TRBV5-6, the J gene TRBJ1-2, with D unclear. The CDR3 sequence is 14 residues long. The V and J ends lost 0 bases and 0 bases respectively, with 6 bases between them. Germline V gene lookup returns CDR1 SGHDT and CDR2 YYEEEE. This CDR3 reads CASSLVRANYGYTF. The DNA for the CDR3 is TGTGCCAGCAGCTTGGTGAGGGCTAACTATGGCTACACCTTC.

The chain combines TRBV15 with TRBJ2-1; 13 bases line up with TRBD2. Germline V gene data show CDR1 as LNHNV and CDR2 as YYDKDF (reference sequence). The CDR3 is made up of 14 amino acids. After removal of 10 bases from V and 9 bases from J, the junction contained 9 bases not matched to a gene. The CDR3 region has the DNA TGTGCCATCAGAACTAGCGGGAGGGGTAGTGAGCAGTTCTTC. It yields the protein CAIRTSGRGSEQFF.

The chain couples TRBV11-2 to TRBJ2-5; 9 bases align to TRBD2. Germline CDR1 and CDR2: SGHAT and FQNNGV. This CDR3 has 15 amino acids. Trimming took 4 bases from V and 2 from J; bases not matched to a gene: 5. The CDR3 sequence: CASSWGAGGQETQYF. The CDR3 DNA is TGTGCCAGCAGCTGGGGAGCGGGAGGTCAAGAGACCCAGTACTTC.

The chain is built from TRBV18 and TRBJ2-2, with D tentatively TRBD1 or TRBD2 (7 bases each). This CDR3 comprises 16 residues. CDR1 KGHSH and CDR2 LQKENI come from the germline V gene. Trimming cost V 6 bases and J 0 bases, with 14 bases left between them. The CDR3 protein is CASSQGGPTNTGELFF. The CDR3 nucleotides are TGTGCCAGCTCCCAGGGGGGGCCCACGAACACCGGGGAGCTGTTTTTT.

This clone was seen a few times. The chain has TRBV5-1 and TRBJ2-3, with 9 positions matching TRBD1. Germline V gene data show CDR1 as SGHRS and CDR2 as YFSETQ. The CDR3 totals 16 residues. J was trimmed by 0 bases and V by 2 bases; bases with no gene match: 4. The CDR3 DNA reads TGCGCCAGCAGCTTTAGGGACAGGGACAGCACAGATACGCAGTATTTT. Amino acid sequence: CASSFRDRDSTDTQYF.

V gene TRBV18 combines with J gene TRBJ2-1; D is uncertain. The CDR3 spans 16 residues. Trimming took off 0 bases at V and 0 bases at J, with 9 bases between the two ends. The germline CDR1 and CDR2 sequences are KGHSH and LQKENI. CDR3 in DNA: TGTGCCAGCTCACCACCCGCTACTGGCTCCTACAATGAGCAGTTCTTC. Its translation: CASSPPATGSYNEQFF.

V is TRBV6-5 and J is TRBJ2-5; 9 bases map to TRBD2. This CDR3 has 15 amino acids. Germline trimming cut 5 bases from V and 1 base from J; bases unmatched to any gene: 5. CDR1 is MNHEY, CDR2 SVGAGI, per germline. The CDR3 DNA reads as TGTGCCAGCAGTGGTCTAGCGGGGCTCCAAGAGACCCAGTACTTC. Encoded protein: CASSGLAGLQETQYF.